This passage covers 8 T cell receptor gamma chains from one sample sequenced in a study of γδ T cells in repeated Plasmodium falciparum infection. Flow sorting of PBMC yielded separate Vgamma9/Vdelta2+ and Vdelta2-negative gammadelta T cell populations for bulk repertoire analysis. TCRdb reanalysed the multiplex PCR reads via CATT. The sample consists of about 30,000 gamma-chain clones, approximately 1.4% of them appearing once. Sequenced sample: gamma-delta T cells from blood. The receptors were gathered from a pool of human donors (malaria-infected and uninfected, not separated).

This clone appeared many times. TCRdb has a much larger clone's protein, which differs at residue 8 from the translation of this DNA, likely because of a read error; what is shown is the protein translated from the DNA. The chain couples TRGV9 to TRGJP. This CDR3 region has 17 residues. Germline V gives CDR1 GITISATS, CDR2 ISYDGTV (reference sequence). V shed 2 bases and J 7 bases; nucleotides not matched to a gene: 8. Here the CDR3 DNA reads TGTGCCTTGTGGGAGGAACGTCCGGAGTTGGGCAAAAAAATCAAGGTATTT. It specifies CALWEERPELGKKIKVF.

This clone came up many times. TCRdb's protein, taken from a much larger clone, differs from this DNA's translation at residue 8, likely owing to a read error; the protein displayed comes from the DNA. The chain has TRGV9 and TRGJ1 or TRGJ2. The J gene, not given by TCRdb, was assigned here from a germline match of the nucleotide sequence. Losses at the gene ends were 3 bases for V and 8 bases for J; bases not matched to a gene: 10. CDR1 is GITISATS and CDR2 is ISYDGTV in the germline V gene (reference sequence). This CDR3 comprises 13 residues. CDR3 bases: TGTGCCTTGTGGGAGCCCCCTGCAAATAAGAAACTCTTT. Its translation: CALWEPPANKKLF.

Worth noting for this clone: TCRdb attributes to this sequence the protein of a much larger clone, which differs from the DNA translation at residue 7; a read error is likely, and the protein displayed is translated from the DNA. The V and J genes are TRGV9 and TRGJ1 or TRGJ2. Here the J gene came from matching the DNA to germline, since TCRdb omits it. Germline CDR1 reads GITISATS; CDR2 reads ISYDGTV (reference sequence). J gave up 0 bases and V 0 bases, and 17 bases lay outside the gene matches. The CDR3 contains 19 residues. CDR3 DNA: TGTGCCTTGTGGGAGGTGTACGCCTACTACTTGCAGAATTATTATAAGAAACTCTTT. This gives the protein CALWEVYAYYLQNYYKKLF.

This clone was detected many times. The chain has TRGV4 and TRGJ1 or TRGJ2. Germline loops: CDR1 EGSTGY, CDR2 YDSYTSSV. V trimming: 6 bases; J trimming: 5 bases; junction bases outside the gene matches: 7. CDR3 length: 12 amino acids. The CDR3, as DNA: TGTGCCACCTGGTCGGGGGATTATAAGAAACTCTTT. Amino acids: CATWSGDYKKLF.

This clone was counted at least ten times. A read error is the likely source, as a far larger clone sits one nucleotide away. Other DNA sequences in this specimen translate into the identical CDR3. The chain is built from TRGV9 and TRGJ1 or TRGJ2. Germline matching of the DNA provided the J gene here, since TCRdb leaves it blank. After removal of 4 bases from V and 7 bases from J, the junction contained 10 bases not matched to a gene. CDR3 length equals 13 residues. Germline V gene data show CDR1 as GITISATS and CDR2 as ISYDGTV (reference sequence). The CDR3 here is CALWDSPWYKKLF. CDR3 nucleotides: TGTGCCTTGTGGGACTCTCCGTGGTATAAGAAACTCTTT.

The table lists this clone with many counts. For this DNA, TCRdb reports the protein of a much larger clone, which diverges at residue 9, most likely from a read error; the protein presented here is translated directly from the DNA. The genes are TRGV9 and TRGJP. The germline CDR1 and CDR2 sequences are GITISATS and ISYDGTV (reference sequence). The CDR3 contains 18 residues. Here the CDR3 DNA reads TGTGCCTTGTGGCAGGTGAGCCGGCGAGAGTTGGGCAAAAAAATCAAGGTATTT. Its protein is CALWQVSRRELGKKIKVF.

Concerning this clone: The protein that TCRdb holds for this DNA derives from a much larger clone and differs from the translated DNA at residue 12, which likely indicates a read error; the protein shown here is translated from the DNA. This sequence joins TRGV9 and TRGJP. The J gene, missing from TCRdb, was assigned here through DNA to germline matching. The CDR3 runs 18 residues. Germline V gene lookup returns CDR1 GITISATS and CDR2 ISYDGTV (reference sequence). This CDR3 reads CALWEKPRGELDKKIKVF. The CDR3 nucleotides are TGTGCCTTGTGGGAGAAACCAAGGGGGGAGTTGGACAAAAAAATCAAGGTATTT.

This clone was seen repeatedly, ten times or more. The protein TCRdb lists belongs to a much larger clone and differs from this DNA's translation at residue 5, which points to a read error; the protein shown is made from the DNA. The sample carries other DNA sequences with the same CDR3. The chain uses TRGV9 and TRGJP. CDR1 GITISATS and CDR2 ISYDGTV come from the germline V gene (reference sequence). J lost 7 bases, V lost 5 bases, and 8 bases had no gene match. CDR3 length: 16 residues. Written as DNA, the CDR3 is TGTGCCTTGTGGGGGGTAAAGGAGTTGGGCAAAAAAATCAAGGTATTT. Protein: CALWGVKELGKKIKVF.